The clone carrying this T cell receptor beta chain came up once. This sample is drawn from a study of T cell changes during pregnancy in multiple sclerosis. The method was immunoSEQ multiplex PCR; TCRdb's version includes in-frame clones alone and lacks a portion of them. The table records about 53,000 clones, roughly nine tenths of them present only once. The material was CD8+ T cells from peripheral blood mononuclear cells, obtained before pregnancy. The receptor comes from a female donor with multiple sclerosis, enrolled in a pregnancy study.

CDR3 region: CASSSPNQIGAPLHF. The DNA of the CDR3 is TGTGCCAGCAGTTCCCCCAATCAAATCGGGGCACCCCTCCACTTT. The chain has TRBV6-5 and TRBJ1-6, with unresolved D. The germline CDR1 and CDR2 sequences are MNHEY and SVGAGI. The V end was cut by 4 bases, the J end by 11 bases, with 18 bases between. CDR3 length equals 15 residues.